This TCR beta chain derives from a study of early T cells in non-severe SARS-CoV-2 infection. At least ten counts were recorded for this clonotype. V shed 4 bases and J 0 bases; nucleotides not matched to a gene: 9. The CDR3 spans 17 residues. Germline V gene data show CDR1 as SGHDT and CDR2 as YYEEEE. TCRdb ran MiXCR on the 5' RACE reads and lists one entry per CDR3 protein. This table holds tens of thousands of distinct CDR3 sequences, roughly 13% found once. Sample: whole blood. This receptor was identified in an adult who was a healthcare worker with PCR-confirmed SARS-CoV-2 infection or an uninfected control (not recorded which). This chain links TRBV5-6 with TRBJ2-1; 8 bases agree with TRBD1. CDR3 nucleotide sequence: TGTGCCAGCAGCGAGCCGGGACAGGCCCTCTCCTACAATGAGCAGTTCTTC. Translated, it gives CASSEPGQALSYNEQFF.